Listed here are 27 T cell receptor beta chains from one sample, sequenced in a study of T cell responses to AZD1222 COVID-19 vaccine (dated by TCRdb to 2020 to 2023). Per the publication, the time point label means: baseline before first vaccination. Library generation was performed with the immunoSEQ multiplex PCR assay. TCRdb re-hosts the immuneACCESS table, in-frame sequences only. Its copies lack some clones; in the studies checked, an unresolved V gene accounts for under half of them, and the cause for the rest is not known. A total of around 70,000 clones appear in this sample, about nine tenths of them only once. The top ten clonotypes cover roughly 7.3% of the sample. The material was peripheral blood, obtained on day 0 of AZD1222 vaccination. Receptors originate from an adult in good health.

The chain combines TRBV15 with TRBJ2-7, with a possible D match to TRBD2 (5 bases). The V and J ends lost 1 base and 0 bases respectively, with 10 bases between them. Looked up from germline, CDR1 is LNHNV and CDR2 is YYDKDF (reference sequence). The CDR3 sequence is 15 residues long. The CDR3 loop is CATSRALTTSYEQYF. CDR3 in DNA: TGTGCCACCAGCAGAGCCCTGACTACCTCCTACGAGCAGTACTTC.

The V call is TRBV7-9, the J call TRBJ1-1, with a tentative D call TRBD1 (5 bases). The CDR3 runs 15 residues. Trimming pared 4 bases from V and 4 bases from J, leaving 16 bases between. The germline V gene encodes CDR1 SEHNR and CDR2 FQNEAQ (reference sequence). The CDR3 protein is CASSSPERGRTEAFF. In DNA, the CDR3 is TGTGCCAGCAGCTCACCGGAGAGGGGTCGCACTGAAGCTTTCTTT.

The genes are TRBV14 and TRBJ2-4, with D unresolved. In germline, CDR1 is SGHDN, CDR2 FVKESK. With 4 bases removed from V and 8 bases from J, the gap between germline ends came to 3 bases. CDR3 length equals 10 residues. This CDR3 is CASSRDIQYF. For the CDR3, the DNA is TGTGCCAGCAGCCGGGACATTCAGTACTTC.

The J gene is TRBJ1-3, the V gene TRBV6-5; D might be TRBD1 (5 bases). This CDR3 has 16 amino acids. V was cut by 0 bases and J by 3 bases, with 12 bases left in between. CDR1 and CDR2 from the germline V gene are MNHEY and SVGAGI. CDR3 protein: CASSYSGRVDGNTIYF. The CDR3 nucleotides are TGTGCCAGCAGTTACTCAGGCAGGGTGGATGGAAACACCATATATTTT.

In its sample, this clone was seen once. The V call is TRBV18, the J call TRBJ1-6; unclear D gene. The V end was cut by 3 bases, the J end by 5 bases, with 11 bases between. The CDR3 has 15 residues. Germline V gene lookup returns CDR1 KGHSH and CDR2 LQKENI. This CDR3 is CASSPRQSDNSPLHF. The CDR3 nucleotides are TGTGCCAGCTCACCCCGGCAAAGTGATAATTCACCCCTCCACTTT.

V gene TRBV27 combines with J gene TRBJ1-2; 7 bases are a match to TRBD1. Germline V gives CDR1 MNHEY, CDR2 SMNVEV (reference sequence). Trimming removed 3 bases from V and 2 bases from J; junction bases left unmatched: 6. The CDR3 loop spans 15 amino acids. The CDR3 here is CASSFLDRRNYGYTF. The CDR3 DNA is TGTGCCAGCAGTTTCCTGGACAGGAGAAACTATGGCTACACCTTC.

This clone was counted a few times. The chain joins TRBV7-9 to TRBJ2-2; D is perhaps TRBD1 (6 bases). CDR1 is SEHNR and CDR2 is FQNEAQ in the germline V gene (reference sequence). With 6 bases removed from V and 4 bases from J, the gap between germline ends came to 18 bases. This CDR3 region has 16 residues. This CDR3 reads CASSLFSGVLTGELFF. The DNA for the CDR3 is TGTGCCAGCAGTCTCTTTTCAGGGGTCCTCACCGGGGAGCTGTTTTTT. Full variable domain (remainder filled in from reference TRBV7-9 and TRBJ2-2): DTGVSQNPRHKITKRGQNVTFRCDPISEHNRLYWYRQTLGQGPEFLTYFQNEAQLEKSRLLSDRFSAERPKGSFSTLEIQRTEQGDSAMYLCASSLFSGVLTGELFFGEGSRLTVL.

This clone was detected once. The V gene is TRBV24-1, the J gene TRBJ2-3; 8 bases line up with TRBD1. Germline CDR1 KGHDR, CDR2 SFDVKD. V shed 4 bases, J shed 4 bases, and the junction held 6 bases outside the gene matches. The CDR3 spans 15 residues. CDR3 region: CATSESGQGADTQYF. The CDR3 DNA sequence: TGTGCCACCAGTGAGAGCGGACAGGGCGCAGATACGCAGTATTTT.

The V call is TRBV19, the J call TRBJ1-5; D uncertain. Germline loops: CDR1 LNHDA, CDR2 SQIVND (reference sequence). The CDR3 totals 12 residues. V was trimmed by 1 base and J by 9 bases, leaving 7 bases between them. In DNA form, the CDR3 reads TGTGCCAGTAGTATAGGAGGGAGGCCCCAGCATTTT. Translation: CASSIGGRPQHF.

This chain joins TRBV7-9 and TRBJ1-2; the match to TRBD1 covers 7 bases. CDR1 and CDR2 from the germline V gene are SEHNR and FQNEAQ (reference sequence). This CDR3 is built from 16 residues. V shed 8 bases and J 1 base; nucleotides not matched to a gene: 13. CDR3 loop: CASRRNRDSGNYGYTF. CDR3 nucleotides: TGTGCCAGCCGCAGGAACCGGGACAGTGGTAACTATGGCTACACCTTC.

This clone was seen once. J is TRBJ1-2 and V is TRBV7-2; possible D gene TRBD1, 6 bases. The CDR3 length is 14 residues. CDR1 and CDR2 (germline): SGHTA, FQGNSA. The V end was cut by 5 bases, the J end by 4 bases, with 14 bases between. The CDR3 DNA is TGTGCCAGCAGCCAAGGGGGGGGATTCTATGGCTACACCTTC. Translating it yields CASSQGGGFYGYTF. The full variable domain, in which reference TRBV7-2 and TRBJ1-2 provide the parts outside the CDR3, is GAGVSQSPSNKVTEKGKDVELRCDPISGHTALYWYRQSLGQGLEFLIYFQGNSAPDKSGLPSDRFSAERTGGSVSTLTIQRTQQEDSAVYLCASSQGGGFYGYTFGSGTRLTVV.

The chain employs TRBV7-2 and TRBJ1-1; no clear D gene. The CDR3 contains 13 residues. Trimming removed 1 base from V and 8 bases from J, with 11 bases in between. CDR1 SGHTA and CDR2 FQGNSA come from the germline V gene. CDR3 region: CASSLDAGGEAFF. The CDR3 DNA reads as TGTGCCAGCAGCTTAGACGCAGGCGGGGAAGCTTTCTTT.

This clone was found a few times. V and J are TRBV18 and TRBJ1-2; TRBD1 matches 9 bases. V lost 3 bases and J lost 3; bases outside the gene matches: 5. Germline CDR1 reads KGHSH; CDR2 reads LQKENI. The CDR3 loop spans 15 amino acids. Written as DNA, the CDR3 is TGTGCCAGCTCACCGGGGACAGGGAGAGACTATGGCTACACCTTC. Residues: CASSPGTGRDYGYTF.

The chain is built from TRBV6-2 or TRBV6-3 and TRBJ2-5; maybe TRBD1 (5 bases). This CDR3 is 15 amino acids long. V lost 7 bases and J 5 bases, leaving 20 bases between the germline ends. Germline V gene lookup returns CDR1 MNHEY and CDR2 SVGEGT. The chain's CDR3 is CASTPVGLSRETQYF. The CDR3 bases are TGTGCCAGCACCCCCGTGGGGCTCTCCAGGGAGACCCAGTACTTC.

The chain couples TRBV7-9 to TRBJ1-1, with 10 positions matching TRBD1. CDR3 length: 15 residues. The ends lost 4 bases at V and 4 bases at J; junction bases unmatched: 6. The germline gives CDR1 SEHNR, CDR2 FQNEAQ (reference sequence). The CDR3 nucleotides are TGTGCCAGCAGCTCGACAGGGGGCGTGACCACTGAAGCTTTCTTT. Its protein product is CASSSTGGVTTEAFF.

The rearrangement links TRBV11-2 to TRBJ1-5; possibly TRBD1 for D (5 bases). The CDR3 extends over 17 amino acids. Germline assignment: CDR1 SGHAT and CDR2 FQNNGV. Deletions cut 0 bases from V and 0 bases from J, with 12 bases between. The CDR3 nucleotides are TGTGCCAGCAGCTTAGATTCGGAGGGGTATAGCAATCAGCCCCAGCATTTT. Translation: CASSLDSEGYSNQPQHF.

CDR3 amino acids: CASSYNSGLREQFF. The DNA for the CDR3 is TGTGCCAGCAGCTATAACTCAGGGTTGCGTGAGCAGTTCTTC. The chain is built from TRBV7-6 and TRBJ2-1, with a weak D call TRBD1 (5 bases). Germline V lookup: CDR1 SGHVS, CDR2 FNYEAQ. The V end lost 4 bases, the J end lost 9 bases, and 16 bases lay between the germline ends. There are 14 residues in the CDR3.

CDR3 region: CASSLLPQGAATNEKLFF. The CDR3 coding sequence is TGCGCCAGCAGCTTACTACCACAGGGGGCGGCTACTAATGAAAAACTGTTTTTT. V usage is TRBV5-1 and J usage is TRBJ1-4, with 9 bases matching TRBD1. The ends lost 2 bases at V and 2 bases at J; junction bases unmatched: 10. This CDR3 has 18 residues. Germline V gene lookup returns CDR1 SGHRS and CDR2 YFSETQ.

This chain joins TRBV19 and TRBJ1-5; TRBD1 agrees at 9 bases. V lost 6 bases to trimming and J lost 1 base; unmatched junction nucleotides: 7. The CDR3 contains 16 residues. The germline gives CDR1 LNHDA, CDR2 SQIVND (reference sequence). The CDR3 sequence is CASSGQGYGSNQPQHF. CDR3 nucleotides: TGTGCCAGTAGCGGACAGGGGTATGGAAGCAATCAGCCCCAGCATTTT. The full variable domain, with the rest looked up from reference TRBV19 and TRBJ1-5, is DGGITQSPKYLFRKEGQNVTLSCEQNLNHDAMYWYRQDPGQGLRLIYYSQIVNDFQKGDIAEGYSVSREKKESFPLTVTSAQKNPTAFYLCASSGQGYGSNQPQHFGDGTRLSIL.

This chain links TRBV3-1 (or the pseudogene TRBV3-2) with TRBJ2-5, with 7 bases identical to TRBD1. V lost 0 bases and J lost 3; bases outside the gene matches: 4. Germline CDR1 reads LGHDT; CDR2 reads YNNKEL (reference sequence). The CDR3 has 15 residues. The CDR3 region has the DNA TGTGCCAGCAGCCAAGAGACAGGGAGTAAAGAGACCCAGTACTTC. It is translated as CASSQETGSKETQYF.

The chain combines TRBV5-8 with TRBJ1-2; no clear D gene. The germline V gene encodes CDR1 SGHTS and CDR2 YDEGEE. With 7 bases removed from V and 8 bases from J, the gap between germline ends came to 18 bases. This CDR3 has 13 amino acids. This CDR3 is CASPRWEGRGYTF. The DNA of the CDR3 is TGTGCCAGCCCTAGGTGGGAAGGTAGAGGCTACACCTTC.

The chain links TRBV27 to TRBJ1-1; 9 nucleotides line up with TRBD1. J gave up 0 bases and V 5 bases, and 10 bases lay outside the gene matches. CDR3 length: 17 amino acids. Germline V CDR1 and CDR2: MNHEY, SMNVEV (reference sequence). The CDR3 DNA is TGTGCCAGCAGTCCGGACCTACAGGGGGCTTTGAACACTGAAGCTTTCTTT. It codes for CASSPDLQGALNTEAFF.

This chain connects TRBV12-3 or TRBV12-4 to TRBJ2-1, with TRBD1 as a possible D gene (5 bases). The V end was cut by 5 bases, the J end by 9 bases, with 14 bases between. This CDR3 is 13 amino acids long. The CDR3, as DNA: TGTGCCAGCAGTATCCTCAGGGATGGTGAGCAGTTCTTC. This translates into CASSILRDGEQFF.

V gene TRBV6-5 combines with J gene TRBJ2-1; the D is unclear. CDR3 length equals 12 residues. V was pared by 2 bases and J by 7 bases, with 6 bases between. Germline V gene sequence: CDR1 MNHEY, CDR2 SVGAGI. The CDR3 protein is CASSYTYNEQFF. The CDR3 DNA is TGTGCCAGCAGTTACACTTATAATGAGCAGTTCTTC.

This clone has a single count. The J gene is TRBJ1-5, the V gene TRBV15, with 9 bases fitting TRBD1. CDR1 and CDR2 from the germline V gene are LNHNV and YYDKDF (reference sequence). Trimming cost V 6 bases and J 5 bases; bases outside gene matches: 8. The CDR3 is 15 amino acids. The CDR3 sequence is CATRGQGLLDQPQHF. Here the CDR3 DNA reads TGTGCCACCAGAGGACAGGGGCTTCTCGATCAGCCCCAGCATTTT.

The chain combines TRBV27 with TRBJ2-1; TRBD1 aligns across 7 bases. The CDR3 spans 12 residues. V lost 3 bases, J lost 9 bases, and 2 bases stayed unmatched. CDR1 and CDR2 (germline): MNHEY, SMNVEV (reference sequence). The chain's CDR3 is CASSFPGGEQFF. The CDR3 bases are TGTGCCAGCAGTTTCCCAGGGGGTGAGCAGTTCTTC.

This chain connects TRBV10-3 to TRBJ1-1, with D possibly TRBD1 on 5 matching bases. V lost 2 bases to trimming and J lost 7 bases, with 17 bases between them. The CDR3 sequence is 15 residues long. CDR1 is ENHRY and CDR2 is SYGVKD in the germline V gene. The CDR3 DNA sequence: TGTGCCATCAGTGAGCCGGGGACGGGCGGCGGTGAAGCTTTCTTT. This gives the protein CAISEPGTGGGEAFF.